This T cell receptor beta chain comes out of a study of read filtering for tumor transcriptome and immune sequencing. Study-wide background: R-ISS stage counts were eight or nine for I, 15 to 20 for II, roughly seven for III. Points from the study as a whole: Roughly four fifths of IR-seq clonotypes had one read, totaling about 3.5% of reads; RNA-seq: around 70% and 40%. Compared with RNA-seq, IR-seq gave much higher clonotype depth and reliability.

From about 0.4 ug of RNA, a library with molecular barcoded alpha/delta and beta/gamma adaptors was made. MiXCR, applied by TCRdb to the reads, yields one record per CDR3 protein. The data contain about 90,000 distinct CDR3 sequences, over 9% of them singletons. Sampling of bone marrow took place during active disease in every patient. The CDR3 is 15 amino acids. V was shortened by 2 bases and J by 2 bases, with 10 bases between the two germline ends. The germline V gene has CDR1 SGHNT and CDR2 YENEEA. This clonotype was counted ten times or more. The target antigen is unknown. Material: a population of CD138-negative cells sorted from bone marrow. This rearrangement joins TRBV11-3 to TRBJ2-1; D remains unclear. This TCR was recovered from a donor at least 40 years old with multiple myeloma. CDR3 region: CASSLTGFPYNEQFF. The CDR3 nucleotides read TGTGCCAGCAGCTTAACCGGCTTTCCCTACAATGAGCAGTTCTTC.